These 8 T cell receptor beta chains were all obtained from the same sample, sequenced in a study of Ad26.COV2.S vaccination and SARS-CoV-2 variants. Specified treatment: about 20 received Ad26.COV2.S at low or high dose, single or two shots; about 5 received placebo; per-sample allocation not given. Samples analyzed were those drawn on day 63 after the first vaccine or placebo injection. Clones were read by immunoSEQ multiplex PCR, and TCRdb kept only the in-frame ones, dropping some. The data show over 300,000 clones, roughly 85% seen once. Sequencing used peripheral blood, obtained in a trial of Ad26.COV2.S vaccine versus placebo. These receptor sequences come from a person between 18 and 65 years old who received the Ad26.COV2.S COVID-19 vaccine or a placebo.

The V gene is TRBV5-1, the J gene TRBJ2-2; 7 bases fit TRBD2. The CDR3 runs 16 residues. The J segment lost 7 bases and the V segment lost 2 bases, leaving 11 bases of the junction unmatched. The germline V gene has CDR1 SGHRS and CDR2 YFSETQ. The CDR3 DNA sequence: TGCGCCAGCAGCTTCCTGTTCTGGGAGGGAGGCGGGGAGCTGTTTTTT. Its translation: CASSFLFWEGGGELFF.

This clone occurred a few times. This sequence joins TRBV18 and TRBJ1-1; tentative D call: TRBD1 (5 bases). The CDR3 has 13 residues. Germline lookup yields CDR1 KGHSH and CDR2 LQKENI. V was pared by 6 bases and J by 5 bases, with 13 bases between. In nucleotides, the CDR3 is TGTGCCAGCTCGCCCCAGGGTATTACTGAAGCTTTCTTT. Its protein product is CASSPQGITEAFF.

The chain couples TRBV9 to TRBJ1-6, with TRBD1 matching over 9 bases. CDR1 and CDR2 (germline): SGDLS, YYNGEE. CDR3 length: 17 residues. Unmatched junction bases numbered 10, after V lost 0 bases and J lost 9 bases. The CDR3 sequence is CASSVDPGGTGSSPLHF. The DNA of the CDR3 is TGTGCCAGCAGCGTAGACCCGGGCGGGACAGGGAGTTCACCCCTCCACTTT.

The rearrangement joins TRBV3-1 (or the pseudogene TRBV3-2) to TRBJ2-7, with TRBD1 matching 9 bases. With V trimmed by 1 base and J by 7 bases, 11 bases remained unmatched. The germline CDR1 and CDR2 sequences are LGHDT and YNNKEL (reference sequence). CDR3 length: 16 amino acids. The CDR3 reads CASSQGGQGISGEQYF. The CDR3 nucleotides are TGTGCCAGCAGCCAAGGAGGACAGGGGATATCGGGGGAGCAGTACTTC.

V usage is TRBV19 and J usage is TRBJ1-6; weak D call: TRBD1 (6 bases). Germline values: CDR1 LNHDA, CDR2 SQIVND (reference sequence). Trimming stripped 6 bases from V and 7 bases from J, with 13 bases between. The CDR3 has 14 residues. The CDR3 DNA reads TGTGCCAGTAGGAACAGGGAGGGAAATTCACCCCTCCACTTT. This encodes CASRNREGNSPLHF.

This clone occurred once. V usage is TRBV19 and J usage is TRBJ2-2, with 11 bases that match TRBD1. The CDR3 covers 16 residues. Germline V lookup: CDR1 LNHDA, CDR2 SQIVND (reference sequence). The trim removed 7 bases at V and 6 bases at J, leaving 10 bases unmatched. The CDR3 loop reads CASKIGGTGGAGELFF. The CDR3 DNA follows: TGTGCCAGTAAAATCGGTGGGACAGGGGGTGCCGGGGAGCTGTTTTTT.

This rearrangement joins TRBV18 to TRBJ2-7, with D possibly TRBD2 on 5 matching bases. The CDR3 length is 14 residues. V dropped 6 bases and J dropped 0 bases, with 12 bases sitting between them. The V gene's germline CDR1 is KGHSH and CDR2 LQKENI. Here the CDR3 reads CASSEERTSYEQYF. The CDR3 DNA reads as TGTGCCAGCTCCGAGGAGCGGACCTCCTACGAGCAGTACTTC.

This clone was picked up a small number of times. The chain carries TRBV7-2 and TRBJ1-6; D unclear. This CDR3 comprises 12 residues. V lost 5 bases to trimming and J lost 9 bases, with 8 bases between them. Germline V gene sequence: CDR1 SGHTA, CDR2 FQGNSA. The CDR3 bases are TGTGCCAGCAGCGAGTACGGTTCACCCCTCCACTTT. Translation gives CASSEYGSPLHF.